Presented here are 19 T cell receptor beta chains from one specimen sequenced in a study of cytomegalovirus exposure and HLA in healthy donors. Primers: 60 Vbeta forward and 13 Jbeta reverse. Assay used: immunoSEQ multiplex PCR; TCRdb lists only in-frame clones, some missing. This sample has about 140,000 clones, with about 79% found just once. The sample consisted of PBMCs. The receptors come from a man aged 35-49 years in good health and CMV-seropositive.

The chain links TRBV7-2 to TRBJ2-7, with a tentative D call TRBD2 (7 bases). Germline CDR1 and CDR2: SGHTA and FQGNSA. The ends were cut back, 1 base at V and 4 bases at J, with 17 bases in the middle. The CDR3 sequence is 16 residues long. The CDR3 nucleotides read TGTGCCAGCAGCTTAGGAGCCCCGGGGGGCCTATACGAGCAGTACTTC. Translating gives CASSLGAPGGLYEQYF.

CDR3 residues: CASAIRGAQPQHF. Here the CDR3 DNA reads TGTGCCAGCGCTATCAGGGGAGCTCAGCCCCAGCATTTT. The chain joins TRBV2 to TRBJ1-5; D might be TRBD1 (6 bases). Germline CDR1 is SNHLY and CDR2 is FYNNEI. V lost 8 bases, J lost 6 bases, and 14 bases lay in between. The CDR3 extends over 13 amino acids.

The chain links TRBV27 to TRBJ2-7, with 9 bases identical to TRBD2. The CDR3 runs 18 residues. J gave up 0 bases and V 2 bases, and 11 bases lay outside the gene matches. Germline V gives CDR1 MNHEY, CDR2 SMNVEV (reference sequence). CDR3 DNA: TGTGCCAGCAGTTTAGTTAGCGGGAGCTCATTTAGCTCCTACGAGCAGTACTTC. This encodes CASSLVSGSSFSSYEQYF.

The chain joins TRBV6-4 to TRBJ2-3; TRBD2 is a possible D gene (5 bases). Trimming pared 5 bases from V and 3 bases from J, leaving 9 bases between. This CDR3 contains 13 residues. Germline lookup yields CDR1 MRHNA and CDR2 SNTAGT. CDR3 coding DNA: TGTGCCAGCAGTCTCGGGGAGACAGATACGCAGTATTTT. Amino acid sequence: CASSLGETDTQYF.

This chain links TRBV11-2 with TRBJ2-1, with 14 bases aligning to TRBD2. With 5 bases clipped from V and 2 bases from J, the junction kept 11 bases outside the gene matches. CDR3 length: 19 amino acids. Germline CDR1 is SGHAT and CDR2 is FQNNGV. Written as DNA, the CDR3 is TGTGCCAGCAGCACCTCCGGGACTAGCGGGAGAGGGCCCTACAATGAGCAGTTCTTC. Its protein product is CASSTSGTSGRGPYNEQFF.

V and J are TRBV27 and TRBJ2-1; TRBD2 matches 7 bases. This CDR3 region has 15 residues. V dropped 6 bases and J dropped 4; count of bases not matched to a gene: 9. CDR1 and CDR2 (germline): MNHEY, SMNVEV (reference sequence). CDR3 bases: TGTGCCAGCAGGGGGCGACTAGCCTTTTACAATGAGCAGTTCTTC. The encoded protein is CASRGRLAFYNEQFF.

The chain joins TRBV2 to TRBJ2-5; possibly TRBD1 for D (6 bases). TRBJ2-7 matches the DNA end more closely, so the J call is doubtful. Germline values: CDR1 SNHLY, CDR2 FYNNEI. The CDR3 length is 14 residues. The CDR3 sequence: CASSVLGAPVEQYF. CDR3 coding DNA: TGTGCCAGCAGTGTGCTGGGGGCGCCGGTCGAGCAGTACTTC.

The genes are TRBV30 and TRBJ2-7, with D perhaps TRBD2 (5 bases). CDR1 and CDR2 from the germline V gene are GTSNPN and SVGIG (reference sequence). The CDR3 runs 15 residues. Trimming took 1 base from V and 8 from J, leaving 21 bases between them. The CDR3 is CAWSGAGSRWAQQYF. DNA for the CDR3: TGTGCCTGGAGTGGGGCGGGCTCCCGCTGGGCGCAGCAGTACTTC.

Turning to this clone: Its ends do not fully match the called genes, so a read error is possible. Other DNA sequences in the sample encode the same CDR3. The chain carries TRBV7-9 and TRBJ2-7; tentatively, D is TRBD1 (6 bases). CDR3 length: 17 residues. The V gene's germline CDR1 is SEHNR and CDR2 FQNEAQ (reference sequence). CDR3 loop: CASSQDLAPGDHYEQYF. CDR3 bases: TGCGCCAGCAGCCAAGATTTAGCGCCAGGGGATCACTACGAGCAGTACTTC.

The rearrangement joins TRBV7-7 to TRBJ2-3; 8 nucleotides align to TRBD1. The germline gives CDR1 SSHAT, CDR2 FNYEAQ (reference sequence). V shed 5 bases, J shed 5 bases, and the junction held 9 bases outside the gene matches. This CDR3 spans 15 amino acids. Here the CDR3 reads CASSLSGQGGDTQYF. The CDR3 nucleotides are TGTGCCAGCAGCCTGAGCGGACAGGGAGGAGATACGCAGTATTTT.

The V call is TRBV5-1, the J call TRBJ2-7; 12 bases fit TRBD2. The CDR3 consists of 15 residues. V lost 5 bases to trimming and J lost 3 bases; unmatched junction nucleotides: 6. CDR1 and CDR2 (germline): SGHRS, YFSETQ. For the CDR3, the DNA is TGCGCCAGCAGTTACCTAGCGGGAGGGTACTACGAGCAGTACTTC. As protein: CASSYLAGGYYEQYF.

V is TRBV12-2 and J is TRBJ1-2. TRBV12-2 is described as a pseudogene. This CDR3 is 16 amino acids long. The CDR3 DNA follows: TGTGCAAGTCGCTTAGTTCGGGGTTACACCGACTATGGCTACACCTTC. Protein product: CASRLVRGYTDYGYTF.

This sequence joins TRBV27 and TRBJ1-4; D gene unclear. This CDR3 spans 15 amino acids. The germline gives CDR1 MNHEY, CDR2 SMNVEV (reference sequence). V was pared by 3 bases and J by 2 bases, with 10 bases between. The CDR3 loop is CASSLGGSTNEKLFF. The CDR3, as DNA: TGTGCCAGCAGTTTGGGAGGCAGTACTAATGAAAAACTGTTTTTT.

The rearrangement links TRBV19 to TRBJ2-1; no clear D gene. Trimming took off 7 bases at V and 4 bases at J, with 8 bases between the two ends. The germline gives CDR1 LNHDA, CDR2 SQIVND (reference sequence). CDR3 size: 12 residues. CDR3 coding DNA: TGTGCCAGTAAGTCAGATTACAATGAGCAGTTCTTC. It yields the protein CASKSDYNEQFF.

The chain employs TRBV9 and TRBJ1-5; D remains ambiguous. CDR3 length: 15 residues. The germline V and J ends were trimmed by 4 bases and 4 bases, with 15 bases remaining between them. Germline-derived CDR1 and CDR2 are SGDLS and YYNGEE. The DNA for the CDR3 is TGTGCCAGCAGCCGAGAGTGGTTTAGTAATCAGCCCCAGCATTTT. It translates to CASSREWFSNQPQHF.

The V call is TRBV7-3, the J call TRBJ2-2, with TRBD1 matching 8 bases. CDR3 length: 18 residues. CDR1 SGHTA and CDR2 FQGTGA come from the germline V gene. Trimming took 1 base from V and 4 from J; bases not matched to a gene: 11. The CDR3 here is CASSLNPGAGGSTGELFF. CDR3 DNA sequence: TGTGCCAGCAGCTTAAATCCCGGTGCAGGGGGCAGCACCGGGGAGCTGTTTTTT.

This clone was counted once. The V and J genes are TRBV6-4 and TRBJ2-1; 15 bases are a match to TRBD2. V dropped 8 bases and J dropped 4; count of bases not matched to a gene: 9. Germline-derived CDR1 and CDR2 are MRHNA and SNTAGT. CDR3 length equals 17 residues. Here the CDR3 reads CASEGLAGGHIYNEQFF. The CDR3 DNA reads TGTGCCAGCGAAGGACTAGCGGGAGGGCATATATACAATGAGCAGTTCTTC.

This chain links TRBV15 with TRBJ1-4; TRBD1 aligns across 10 bases. The CDR3 is 15 residues long. J lost 8 bases, V lost 5 bases, and 8 bases had no gene match. CDR1 LNHNV and CDR2 YYDKDF come from the germline V gene (reference sequence). Written as DNA, the CDR3 is TGTGCCACCAGCCGCCGACAGGGGGCTAGGGAAAAACTGTTTTTT. This translates into CATSRRQGAREKLFF.

This chain uses TRBV30 with TRBJ1-2; TRBD1 matches 8 bases. CDR1 is GTSNPN and CDR2 is SVGIG in the germline V gene (reference sequence). This CDR3 comprises 14 residues. With 3 bases clipped from V and 2 bases from J, the junction kept 5 bases outside the gene matches. The CDR3 loop is CAWSRQGLNYGYTF. CDR3 nucleotides: TGTGCCTGGAGCAGACAGGGGTTGAACTATGGCTACACCTTC. Variable domain in full (rest from reference TRBV30 and TRBJ1-2): SQTIHQWPATLVQPVGSPLSLECTVEGTSNPNLYWYRQAAGRGLQLLFYSVGIGQISSEVPQNLSASRPQDRQFILSSKKLLLSDSGFYLCAWSRQGLNYGYTFGSGTRLTVV.